The clone carrying this T cell receptor beta chain was counted a single time. This entry is derived from a study of memory CD4+ T cells and cytomegalovirus serostatus. The sort gate was single viable CD3+CD4+CD8-CD45RO+ cells for memory CD4+ T cells. The CDR3 contains 15 residues. V dropped 3 bases and J dropped 6 bases, with 15 bases sitting between them. The germline gives CDR1 SGHAT, CDR2 FQNNGV. Sequencing was performed with immunoSEQ multiplex PCR; in TCRdb, only in-frame clones are kept and a portion is missing. The sample lists around 88,000 clones, 75% to 85% occurring once. The chain couples TRBV11-2 to TRBJ2-1; tentative D call: TRBD2 (6 bases). Source material: memory CD4+ T cells from blood. The sequence was collected from an adult in good health and CMV-seropositive. CDR3 DNA: TGTGCCAGCAGCTTGGGGACTTTAAGCTCCAATGAGCAGTTCTTC. Its translation is CASSLGTLSSNEQFF.